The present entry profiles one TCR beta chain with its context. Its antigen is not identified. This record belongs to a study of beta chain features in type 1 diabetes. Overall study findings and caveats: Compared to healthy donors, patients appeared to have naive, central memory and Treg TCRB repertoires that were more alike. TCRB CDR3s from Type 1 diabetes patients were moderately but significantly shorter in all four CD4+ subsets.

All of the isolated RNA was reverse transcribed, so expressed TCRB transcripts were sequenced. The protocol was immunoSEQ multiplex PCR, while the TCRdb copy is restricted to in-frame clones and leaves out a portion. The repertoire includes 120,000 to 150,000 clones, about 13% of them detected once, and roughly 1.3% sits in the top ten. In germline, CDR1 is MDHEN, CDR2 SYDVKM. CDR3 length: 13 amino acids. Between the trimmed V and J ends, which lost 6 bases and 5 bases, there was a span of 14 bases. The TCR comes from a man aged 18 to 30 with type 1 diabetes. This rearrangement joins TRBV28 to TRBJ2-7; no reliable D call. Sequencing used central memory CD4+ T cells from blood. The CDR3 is CASRTPGLNEQYF. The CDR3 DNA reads TGTGCCAGCAGGACACCGGGTCTCAACGAGCAGTACTTC.